This TCR beta chain came from a study of T cell changes during pregnancy in multiple sclerosis. Libraries were prepared by immunoSEQ multiplex PCR; TCRdb keeps only in-frame clonotypes and omits some of them. The sample lists more than 35,000 clones; roughly 90% were seen once. This clonotype originated in a female donor with multiple sclerosis, enrolled in a pregnancy study. The sequences come from CD4+ T cells from peripheral blood mononuclear cells, collected in the second trimester of pregnancy.

The CDR3 region is CASSLGRGGAGETQYF. The CDR3 DNA is TGTGCCAGCAGCTTAGGCCGAGGAGGAGCGGGGGAGACCCAGTACTTC. The gene calls are TRBV13 and TRBJ2-5, with TRBD2 identical over 7 bases. This CDR3 contains 16 residues. V gave up 0 bases and J gave up 5 bases; unmatched junction bases: 9. CDR1 and CDR2 (germline): PRHDT, FYEKMQ (reference sequence).